These T cell receptor beta chains were read from a single sample in a study of cytomegalovirus exposure and HLA in healthy donors. The assay was immunoSEQ multiplex PCR, and TCRdb's table has in-frame clones only and misses some. The sample records 150,000 to 200,000 clones, approximately 80% being singletons. Material for sequencing was PBMCs. The origin of the receptors is a female donor in good health and CMV-seronegative. The CDR3 runs from the conserved cysteine through the conserved F or W. A D gene is named only where the DNA matches it firmly. Expanded clones get a size class; other rows say once, few or many, or leave the size out.

TRBJ1-1	TRBD1	.	TRBV30	CAWSTLTGGAAAFF	TGTGCCTGGAGTACACTCACAGGGGGCGCGGCAGCTTTCTTT
TRBJ2-1	TRBD2	.	TRBV27	CASSLSRLAGSYNEQFF	TGTGCCAGCAGTTTATCGAGACTAGCGGGATCCTACAATGAGCAGTTCTTC
TRBJ1-1	TRBD1	.	TRBV7-9	CSSSHTRTGKNTEAFF	TGTTCCAGCAGCCACACCCGGACAGGGAAGAACACTGAAGCTTTCTTT
TRBJ2-3	TRBD2	.	TRBV2	CASKGLAGGADTQYF	TGTGCCAGCAAAGGACTAGCGGGAGGGGCAGATACGCAGTATTTT
TRBJ2-3	TRBD1	.	TRBV9	CASSTPGTGGPDTQYF	TGTGCCAGCAGCACTCCCGGGACAGGGGGTCCAGATACGCAGTATTTT
TRBJ2-5	TRBD2	few	TRBV4-3	CASSQALAGRMLGETQYF	TGCGCCAGCAGCCAAGCACTAGCGGGGAGAATGTTGGGGGAGACCCAGTACTTC
TRBJ1-5	.	.	TRBV28	CASNPRGGAGQPQHF	TGTGCCAGCAATCCTAGGGGGGGGGCTGGTCAGCCCCAGCATTTT
TRBJ2-2	TRBD2	.	TRBV9	CASSVPTSGGTDTGELFF	TGTGCCAGCAGCGTTCCGACTAGCGGGGGGACCGACACCGGGGAGCTGTTTTTT
TRBJ1-2	.	.	TRBV4-1	CASSQERGTDLRGYTF	TGCGCCAGCAGCCAAGAAAGGGGGACCGACCTGAGGGGCTACACCTTC
TRBJ1-5	TRBD1	few	TRBV4-2	CASSQEQGAYQPQHF	TGTGCCAGCAGCCAAGAACAGGGGGCATATCAGCCCCAGCATTTT
TRBJ2-2	TRBD1	.	TRBV7-9	CASSPTQKGQGGNTGELFF	TGTGCCAGCAGCCCCACCCAGAAGGGACAGGGGGGGAACACCGGGGAGCTGTTTTTT
TRBJ2-7	TRBD2	few	TRBV4-3	CASSLWTSGNYEQYF	TGCGCCAGCAGCCTTTGGACTAGCGGGAACTACGAGCAGTACTTC
TRBJ1-2	.	.	TRBV5-6	CASSLGGNGYTF	TGTGCCAGCAGCTTGGGAGGGAATGGCTACACCTTC
TRBJ2-2	.	.	TRBV29-1	CSVEGGGTGELFF	TGCAGCGTTGAAGGCGGCGGGACCGGGGAGCTGTTTTTT
TRBJ2-5	.	few	TRBV7-2	CASSPTRGSETQYF	TGTGCCAGCAGCCCCACCCGGGGGTCAGAGACCCAGTACTTC
TRBJ2-1	TRBD2	.	TRBV5-4	CASSSKKREGLYNEQFF	TGTGCCAGCAGCTCCAAAAAGCGGGAGGGCCTATACAATGAGCAGTTCTTC
TRBJ2-2	TRBD1	.	TRBV28	CASSFLDRGGTGELFF	TGTGCCAGCAGTTTCTTGGACAGGGGAGGCACCGGGGAGCTGTTTTTT
TRBJ1-6	TRBD1	.	TRBV6-5	CASGDRGYSPLHF	TGTGCCAGCGGGGACAGGGGGTATTCACCCCTCCACTTT
TRBJ2-7	TRBD2	.	TRBV6-1	CASSEIAGVKGEQYF	TGTGCCAGCAGTGAAATAGCGGGAGTAAAAGGGGAGCAGTACTTC
TRBJ2-1	TRBD2	.	TRBV9	CASSPIAGGPYNEQFF	TGTGCCAGCAGCCCGATAGCGGGAGGTCCCTACAATGAGCAGTTCTTC
TRBJ1-6	.	.	TRBV10-3	CAISESAQGSPLHF	TGTGCCATCAGTGAGTCGGCACAGGGCTCACCCCTCCACTTT
TRBJ2-7	.	.	TRBV18	CASSPTPSYEQYF	TGTGCCAGCTCGCCGACACCATCCTACGAGCAGTACTTC
TRBJ1-3	TRBD1	.	TRBV9	CASSVTDRGTNTIYF	TGTGCCAGCAGCGTAACGGACAGGGGCACAAACACCATATATTTT
TRBJ2-5	.	once	TRBV5-1	CASSLLVGEQYF	TGCGCCAGCAGCTTGTTAGTTGGAGAGCAGTACTTC
TRBJ2-3	TRBD2	.	TRBV9	CASSAGTSGGTDTQYF	TGTGCCAGCAGCGCCGGGACTAGCGGGGGCACAGATACGCAGTATTTT
TRBJ2-7	TRBD1	.	TRBV7-8	CASSPGQGSPYEQYF	TGTGCCAGCAGCCCCGGACAGGGAAGTCCCTACGAGCAGTACTTC
TRBJ2-7	TRBD2	.	TRBV10-3	CASRGGVEQYF	TGTGCCTCAAGGGGAGGGGTCGAGCAGTACTTC
TRBJ2-1	.	.	TRBV7-8	CASMGAVGAMFF	TGTGCCAGCATGGGTGCGGTGGGAGCGATGTTCTTC
TRBJ2-7	.	once	TRBV5-6	CASSLAQGKSYEQYF	TGTGCCAGCAGCTTGGCACAGGGTAAGAGCTACGAGCAGTACTTC
TRBJ2-1	.	.	TRBV9	CASSVGKASQQFF	TGTGCCAGCAGCGTAGGGAAGGCTAGCCAGCAGTTCTTC
TRBJ2-7	.	.	TRBV5-1	CASSFGQNYEQYF	TGCGCCAGCAGCTTCGGACAGAACTACGAGCAGTACTTC
TRBJ2-2	TRBD2	.	TRBV12-5	CASGFGGVGELFF	TGTGCTAGTGGTTTCGGGGGGGTCGGGGAGCTGTTTTTT
TRBJ2-7	TRBD1	.	TRBV30	CAWSPRGQGAYEQYF	TGTGCCTGGAGCCCTCGGGGGCAGGGGGCGTACGAGCAGTACTTC
TRBJ2-5	.	.	TRBV5-4	CASSFGGSQETQYF	TGTGCCAGCAGCTTTGGTGGGAGCCAAGAGACCCAGTACTTC
TRBJ1-2	TRBD1	once	TRBV19	CASSTTRTGNYGYTF	TGTGCCAGTAGCACAACTAGGACAGGAAACTATGGCTACACCTTC
TRBJ2-3	.	.	TRBV15	CATNIETTDTQYF	TGTGCCACCAACATAGAGACAACAGATACGCAGTATTTT
TRBJ1-2	TRBD1	.	TRBV6-1	CASSPGGGGYGYTF	TGTGCCAGCAGCCCAGGGGGAGGAGGCTATGGCTACACCTTC
TRBJ1-2	.	.	TRBV29-1	CSVTAGRYGYTF	TGCAGCGTTACTGCCGGGAGGTATGGCTACACCTTC
TRBJ2-3	.	.	TRBV30	CAWNDGTSTDTQYF	TGTGCCTGGAACGACGGGACTAGCACAGATACGCAGTATTTT
TRBJ1-2	.	.	TRBV6-5	CASRRTILYGYTF	TGTGCCAGCAGGAGGACAATCCTCTATGGCTACACCTTC
TRBJ2-2	.	.	TRBV5-1	CARPRQGITGELFF	TGCGCCAGACCCAGGCAGGGGATCACCGGGGAGCTGTTTTTT
TRBJ2-7	.	.	TRBV28	CASSLFPDGVYEQYF	TGTGCCAGCAGTTTATTTCCCGACGGAGTCTACGAGCAGTACTTC
TRBJ2-3	TRBD2	few	TRBV7-3	CASSRGRGGRTDTQYF	TGTGCCAGCAGCCGAGGGCGGGGGGGTAGAACAGATACGCAGTATTTT
TRBJ2-7	.	few	TRBV5-1	CASSFFIPGPPFGGYEQYF	TGCGCCAGCAGCTTCTTCATTCCGGGACCCCCCTTTGGGGGCTACGAGCAGTACTTC
TRBJ1-2	.	few	TRBV6-6	CASSYSLGPDGYTF	TGTGCCAGCAGTTACTCCCTGGGCCCGGATGGCTACACCTTC
TRBJ2-2	.	.	TRBV14	CASRQGPPNTGELFF	TGTGCCAGCCGCCAAGGGCCACCGAACACCGGGGAGCTGTTTTTT
TRBJ2-5	.	.	TRBV9	CASSVERGTQYF	TGTGCCAGCAGCGTAGAGCGCGGGACCCAGTACTTC
TRBJ1-2	.	.	TRBV7-8	CASSLSQDTYGYTF	TGTGCCAGCAGCTTATCCCAGGACACCTATGGCTACACCTTC
TRBJ2-7	TRBD2	.	TRBV10-3	CTISDMLAGDYEQYF	TGTACCATCAGTGATATGCTAGCGGGGGACTACGAGCAGTACTTC
TRBJ1-1	.	.	TRBV6-5	CASSYKGRDTEAFF	TGTGCCAGCAGTTACAAGGGGAGGGACACTGAAGCTTTCTTT
TRBJ1-1	TRBD1	once	TRBV29-1	CSVWAKGQGTPWALAEAFF	TGCAGCGTTTGGGCAAAGGGACAGGGTACCCCGTGGGCACTGGCTGAAGCTTTCTTT
TRBJ2-2	.	few	TRBV7-2	CASSRQPANTGELFF	TGTGCCAGCAGCCGACAGCCCGCGAACACCGGGGAGCTGTTTTTT
TRBJ2-3	TRBD2	.	TRBV7-9	CASSGGLGRQDTQYF	TGTGCCAGCAGCGGAGGACTAGGACGACAAGATACGCAGTATTTT
TRBJ2-1	TRBD1	.	TRBV2	CAVGQESSYNEQFF	TGTGCCGTCGGACAGGAGAGCTCCTACAATGAGCAGTTCTTC
TRBJ2-1	.	.	TRBV7-9	CASSFSEQFF	TGTGCCAGCAGCTTCTCTGAGCAGTTCTTC